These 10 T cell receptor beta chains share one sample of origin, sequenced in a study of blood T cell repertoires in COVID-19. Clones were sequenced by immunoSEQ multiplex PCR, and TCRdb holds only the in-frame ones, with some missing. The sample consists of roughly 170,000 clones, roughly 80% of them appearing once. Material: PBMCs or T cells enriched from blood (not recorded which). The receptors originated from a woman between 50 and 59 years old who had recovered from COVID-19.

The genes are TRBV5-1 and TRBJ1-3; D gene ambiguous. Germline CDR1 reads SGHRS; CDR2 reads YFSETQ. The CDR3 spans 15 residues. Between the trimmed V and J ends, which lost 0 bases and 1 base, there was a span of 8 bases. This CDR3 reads CASSLDGRSGNTIYF. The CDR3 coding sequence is TGCGCCAGCAGCTTGGATGGGCGTTCTGGAAACACCATATATTTT.

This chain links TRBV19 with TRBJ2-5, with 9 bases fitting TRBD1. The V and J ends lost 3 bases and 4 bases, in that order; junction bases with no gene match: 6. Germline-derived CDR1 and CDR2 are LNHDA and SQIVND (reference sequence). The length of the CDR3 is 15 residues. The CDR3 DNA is TGTGCCAGTAGTATCCCGGGACAGGGACCAGAGACCCAGTACTTC. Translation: CASSIPGQGPETQYF.

CDR3 bases: TGTGCCAGTAGTATTGAGGGGAGGAGGGCGGTAGCCAAAAACATTCAGTACTTC. Translated, it gives CASSIEGRRAVAKNIQYF. The rearrangement uses TRBV19 and TRBJ2-4, with D tentatively TRBD2 (6 bases). The germline CDR1 and CDR2 sequences are LNHDA and SQIVND (reference sequence). With 3 bases removed from V and 0 bases from J, the gap between germline ends came to 18 bases. CDR3 length: 18 residues.

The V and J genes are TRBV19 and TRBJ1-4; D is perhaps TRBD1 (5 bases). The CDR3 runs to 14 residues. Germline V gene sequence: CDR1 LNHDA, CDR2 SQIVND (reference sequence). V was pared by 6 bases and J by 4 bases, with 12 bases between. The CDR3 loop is CASRTRDFNEKLFF. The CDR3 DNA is TGTGCCAGTAGGACCCGGGACTTTAATGAAAAACTGTTTTTT.

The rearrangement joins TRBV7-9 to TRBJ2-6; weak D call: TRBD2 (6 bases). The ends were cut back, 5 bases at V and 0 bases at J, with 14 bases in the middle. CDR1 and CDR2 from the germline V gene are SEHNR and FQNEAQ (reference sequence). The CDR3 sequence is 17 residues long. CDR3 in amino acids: CASSPPGLGSGANVLTF. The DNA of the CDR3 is TGTGCCAGCAGCCCGCCGGGACTGGGCTCTGGGGCCAACGTCCTGACTTTC.

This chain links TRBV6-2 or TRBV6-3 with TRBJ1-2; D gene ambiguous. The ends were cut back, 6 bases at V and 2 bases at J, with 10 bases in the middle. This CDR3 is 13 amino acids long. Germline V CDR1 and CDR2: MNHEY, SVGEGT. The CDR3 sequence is CASSPVGNYGYTF. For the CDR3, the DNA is TGTGCCAGCAGCCCCGTTGGCAACTATGGCTACACCTTC.

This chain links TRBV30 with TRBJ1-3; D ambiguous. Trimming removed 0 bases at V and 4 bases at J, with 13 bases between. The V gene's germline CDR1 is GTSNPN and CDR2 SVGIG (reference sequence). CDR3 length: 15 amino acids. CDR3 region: CAWSVRRSFGNTIYF. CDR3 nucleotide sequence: TGTGCCTGGAGTGTACGGCGGTCATTCGGAAACACCATATATTTT.

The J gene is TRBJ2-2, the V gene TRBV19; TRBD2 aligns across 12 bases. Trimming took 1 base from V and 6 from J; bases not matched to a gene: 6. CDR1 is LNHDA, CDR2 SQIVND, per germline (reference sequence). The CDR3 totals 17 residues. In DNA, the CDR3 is TGTGCCAGTAGTATAGGCGGACTAGCGGGATTGGCCGGGGAGCTGTTTTTT. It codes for CASSIGGLAGLAGELFF. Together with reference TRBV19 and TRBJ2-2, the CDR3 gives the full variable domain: DGGITQSPKYLFRKEGQNVTLSCEQNLNHDAMYWYRQDPGQGLRLIYYSQIVNDFQKGDIAEGYSVSREKKESFPLTVTSAQKNPTAFYLCASSIGGLAGLAGELFFGEGSRLTVL.

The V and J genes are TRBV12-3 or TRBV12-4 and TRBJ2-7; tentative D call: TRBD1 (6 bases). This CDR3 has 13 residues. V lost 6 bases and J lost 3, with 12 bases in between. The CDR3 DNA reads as TGTGCCAGCAGGCTACAGGGAATCTACGAGCAGTACTTC. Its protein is CASRLQGIYEQYF.

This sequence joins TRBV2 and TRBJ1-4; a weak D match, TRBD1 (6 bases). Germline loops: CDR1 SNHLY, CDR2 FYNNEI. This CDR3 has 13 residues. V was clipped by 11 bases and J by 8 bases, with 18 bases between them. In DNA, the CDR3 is TGTGCCGGAAGACAGGTGGAGAGGGAAAAACTGTTTTTT. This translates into CAGRQVEREKLFF.